This T cell receptor (beta chain) appears in the sequencing data of a study of response to subunit inactivated influenza vaccine. TCRdb reprocessed the RT-PCR reads with MiXCR, giving one entry per CDR3 protein. The sample comprises around 710,000 distinct CDR3 sequences, about 15% of which are singletons, and less than 9% rests with the top ten. The CDR3 contains 13 residues. Germline V gene data show CDR1 as DFQATT and CDR2 as SNEGSKA (reference sequence). V lost 6 bases and J lost 5, with 14 bases in between. This clonotype was picked up a small number of times. What it binds is not known. Study results and limitations: The authors offered the suggestion that each seasonal influenza vaccination recruits few new T cells.

The rearrangement uses TRBV20-1 and TRBJ1-5; possible D gene TRBD1, 6 bases. This receptor was taken from a man aged 45-65 years who received an inactivated influenza vaccine. Sequenced material: PBMCs from blood, taken around 14 days before vaccination. The CDR3 DNA sequence: TGCAGTGCCAGCAGGGGTTGGGATCAGCCCCAGCATTTT. Translating gives CSASRGWDQPQHF.